The T cell receptor (beta chain) under discussion was sequenced for a study of shared clonotypes between healthy human individuals. The method was immunoSEQ multiplex PCR; TCRdb's version includes in-frame clones alone and lacks a portion of them. The sample includes some 240,000 clones, about 65% of them seen just once. On this clone: The antigen is undetermined.

Nashville, Tennessee was home to all donors, each a Caucasian adult. General study findings and limits: Large sequencing depth failed to make sorted-subset sequencing complete, rarefaction showed. Memory subsets generally showed smaller estimated richness than naive subsets did. Shared clonotypes across all four donors exceeded non-shared ones in generation probability.

Trimming removed 5 bases at V and 1 base at J, with 9 bases between. The CDR3 is made up of 13 amino acids. CDR1 SGHNT and CDR2 YYREEE come from the germline V gene (reference sequence). The chain links TRBV5-4 to TRBJ1-1; a possible D gene is TRBD1 (6 bases). This clonotype originated in a young man in good health. Sequencing input: memory CD4+ T cells sorted from blood. This sample's subset: CD45RA-negative fraction. The CDR3 here is CASRADRNTEAFF. In nucleotides, the CDR3 is TGTGCCAGCAGGGCGGACAGGAACACTGAAGCTTTCTTT. Using reference TRBV5-4 and TRBJ1-1 for the parts outside the CDR3, the full variable domain is ETGVTQSPTHLIKTRGQQVTLRCSSQSGHNTVSWYQQALGQGPQFIFQYYREEENGRGNFPPRFSGLQFPNYSSELNVNALELDDSALYLCASRADRNTEAFFGQGTRLTVV.